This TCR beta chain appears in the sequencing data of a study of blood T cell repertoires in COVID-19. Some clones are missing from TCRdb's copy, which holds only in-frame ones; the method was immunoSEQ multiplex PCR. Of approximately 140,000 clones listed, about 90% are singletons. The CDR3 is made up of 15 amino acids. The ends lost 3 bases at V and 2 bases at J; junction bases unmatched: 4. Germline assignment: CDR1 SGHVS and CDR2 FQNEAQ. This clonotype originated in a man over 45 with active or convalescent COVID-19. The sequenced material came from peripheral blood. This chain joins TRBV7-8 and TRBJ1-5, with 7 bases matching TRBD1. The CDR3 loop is CASSLQGEGNQPQHF. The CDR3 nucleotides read TGTGCCAGCAGCTTGCAGGGGGAGGGCAATCAGCCCCAGCATTTT.